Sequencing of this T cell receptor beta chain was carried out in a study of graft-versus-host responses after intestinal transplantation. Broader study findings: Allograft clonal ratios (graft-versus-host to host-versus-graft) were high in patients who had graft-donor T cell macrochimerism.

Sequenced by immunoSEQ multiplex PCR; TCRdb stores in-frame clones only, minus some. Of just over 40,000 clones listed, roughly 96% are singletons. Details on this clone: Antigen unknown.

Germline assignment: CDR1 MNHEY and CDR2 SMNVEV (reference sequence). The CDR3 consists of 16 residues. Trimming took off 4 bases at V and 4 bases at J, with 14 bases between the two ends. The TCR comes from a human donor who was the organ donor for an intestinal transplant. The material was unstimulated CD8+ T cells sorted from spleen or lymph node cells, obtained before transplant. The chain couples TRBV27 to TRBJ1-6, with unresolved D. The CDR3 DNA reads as TGTGCCAGCAGTTCTCGCGACCCGGGGTATAATTCACCCCTCCACTTT. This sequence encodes CASSSRDPGYNSPLHF.